A single sample is the source of the 12 T cell receptor beta chains below, sequenced in a study of T cells in Graves' hyperthyroidism and ophthalmopathy. Amplification targeted TCR beta CDR3 regions from RNA transcripts. The HTBI primer set drove a first-round RT-PCR of the TCR CDR3. MiXCR, run by TCRdb on the multiplex PCR reads, gives a single entry per CDR3 protein. Of 300,000 to 350,000 distinct CDR3 sequences listed, more than 11% are singletons. The sample consisted of blood. These receptors all come from a woman under 40 with Graves' hyperthyroidism.

There are many counts of this clonotype. The chain joins TRBV3-1 to TRBJ2-5; D remains unclear. Germline-derived CDR1 and CDR2 are LGHDT and YNNKEL (reference sequence). This CDR3 region has 14 residues. The V end lost 2 bases, the J end lost 5 bases, and 12 bases lay between the germline ends. For the CDR3, the DNA is TGTGCCAGCAGCCAAAGCCGGAACGTCGAGACCCAGTACTTC. Residues: CASSQSRNVETQYF.

This clonotype was seen at least ten times. The chain uses TRBV27 and TRBJ2-3; 11 positions match TRBD2. The trim removed 4 bases at V and 0 bases at J, leaving 0 bases unmatched. Germline-derived CDR1 and CDR2 are MNHEY and SMNVEV (reference sequence). The CDR3 contains 15 residues. CDR3 sequence: CASSSSGRSTDTQYF. In nucleotides, the CDR3 is TGTGCCAGCAGTTCTAGCGGGAGGAGCACAGATACGCAGTATTTT.

This clonotype has more than one count but fewer than ten. This chain links TRBV4-1 with TRBJ2-1; the D is unclear. This CDR3 has 15 amino acids. V lost 4 bases to trimming and J lost 3 bases, with 13 bases between them. Germline CDR1 is MGHRA and CDR2 is YSYEKL. CDR3 coding DNA: TGCGCCAGCAGCCCTAAGTCCCAAGACTACAATGAGCAGTTCTTC. Protein: CASSPKSQDYNEQFF.

About this clonotype itself: At one end the junction does not follow the germline gene, possibly because of a read error. This sequence joins TRBV19 and TRBJ2-7; TRBD2 agrees at 10 bases. Germline assignment: CDR1 LNHDA and CDR2 SQIVND (reference sequence). This CDR3 is built from 14 residues. DNA of the CDR3: TGTGCCAGTAGTGCTAGCGGGGGTTCCTCCGAGCAGTACTTC. Its translation is CASSASGGSSEQYF. Based on the CDR3 plus reference TRBV19 and TRBJ2-7, the full variable domain is DGGITQSPKYLFRKEGQNVTLSCEQNLNHDAMYWYRQDPGQGLRLIYYSQIVNDFQKGDIAEGYSVSREKKESFPLTVTSAQKNPTAFYLCASSASGGSSEQYFGPGTRLTVT.

This clonotype was counted at least ten times. The chain has TRBV28 and TRBJ2-2; 10 bases map to TRBD2. The germline CDR1 and CDR2 sequences are MDHEN and SYDVKM. The CDR3 contains 15 residues. V trimming: 5 bases; J trimming: 5 bases; junction bases outside the gene matches: 5. The CDR3 sequence: CASSLAGVKTGELFF. The DNA for the CDR3 is TGTGCCAGCAGTCTAGCGGGAGTTAAGACCGGGGAGCTGTTTTTT.

The chain has TRBV7-9 and TRBJ1-1; TRBD1 matches 7 bases. The CDR3 runs 14 residues. In germline, CDR1 is SEHNR, CDR2 FQNEAQ (reference sequence). V was pared by 2 bases and J by 0 bases, with 0 bases of the junction left unmatched. For the CDR3, the DNA is TGTGCCAGCAGCTTAACAGGGGTGAACACTGAAGCTTTCTTT. This encodes CASSLTGVNTEAFF. The variable domain in full, completed from reference TRBV7-9 and TRBJ1-1, reads DTGVSQNPRHKITKRGQNVTFRCDPISEHNRLYWYRQTLGQGPEFLTYFQNEAQLEKSRLLSDRFSAERPKGSFSTLEIQRTEQGDSAMYLCASSLTGVNTEAFFGQGTRLTVV.

Comment on this clonotype: Given a much more abundant clone one base away, this may be a read error. This rearrangement joins TRBV27 to TRBJ2-5, with D perhaps matching TRBD2 (6 bases). CDR3 size: 15 residues. CDR1 and CDR2 from the germline V gene are MNHEY and SMNVEV (reference sequence). The CDR3 region has the DNA TGTGCCAGCAGTTTATCAACGGGAGCCCAAGAGACCCGGTACTTC. Protein product: CASSLSTGAQETRYF.

This clonotype was seen at least ten times. The chain couples TRBV12-3 or TRBV12-4 to TRBJ1-6; D possibly corresponds to TRBD1 (5 bases). The V gene lost 6 bases and the J gene lost 9 bases, with 9 bases spanning the gap. The CDR3 runs to 12 residues. The CDR3 here is CASRNRISPLHF. CDR3 nucleotides: TGTGCCAGCAGGAACAGGATTTCACCCCTCCACTTT.

Remarks on this clonotype: Germline and junction disagree at one end, which may indicate a read error. The V call is TRBV10-2, the J call TRBJ2-2; 7 bases fit TRBD1. Germline V gives CDR1 WSHSY, CDR2 SAAADI. This CDR3 region has 18 residues. For the CDR3, the DNA is TGCGCCAGCAGTGAGTCGATCGGTGTAGGGGGCAACACCAGGGAGCTGTTTTTT. It is translated as CASSESIGVGGNTRELFF.

The CDR3: CASSPLDPGANVLTF. CDR3 nucleotides: TGTGCCAGCAGCCCTTTGGACCCTGGGGCCAACGTCCTGACTTTC. This chain links TRBV2 with TRBJ2-6; no firm D call. The CDR3 covers 15 residues. Trimming removed 6 bases at V and 2 bases at J, with 11 bases between. Germline loops: CDR1 SNHLY, CDR2 FYNNEI.

With regard to this clonotype: The missing conserved phenylalanine or tryptophan at the end of this CDR3 makes a read error likely. As DNA, the CDR3 is TGTGCCTGGAGTGTTGGGGGGAGCAATCAGCCCCAGCATTGT. It yields the protein CAWSVGGSNQPQHC. The rearrangement uses TRBV30 and TRBJ1-5; D perhaps matches TRBD1 (5 bases). Trimming cost V 0 bases and J 1 base, with 7 bases left between them. There are 14 residues in the CDR3. In germline, CDR1 is GTSNPN, CDR2 SVGIG (reference sequence).

This clonotype was counted many times. The chain carries TRBV28 and TRBJ2-3, with D possibly matching TRBD2 (5 bases). V gave up 6 bases and J gave up 1 base, with 17 bases separating them. CDR3 size: 16 residues. Germline lookup yields CDR1 MDHEN and CDR2 SYDVKM. CDR3 nucleotides: TGTGCCAGCAGAAGCGATTTTGGGAGAGGCACAGATACGCAGTATTTT. The encoded protein is CASRSDFGRGTDTQYF. The whole variable domain, remainder taken from reference TRBV28 and TRBJ2-3, is DVKVTQSSRYLVKRTGEKVFLECVQDMDHENMFWYRQDPGLGLRLIYFSYDVKMKEKGDIPEGYSVSREKKERFSLILESASTNQTSMYLCASRSDFGRGTDTQYFGPGTRLTVL.